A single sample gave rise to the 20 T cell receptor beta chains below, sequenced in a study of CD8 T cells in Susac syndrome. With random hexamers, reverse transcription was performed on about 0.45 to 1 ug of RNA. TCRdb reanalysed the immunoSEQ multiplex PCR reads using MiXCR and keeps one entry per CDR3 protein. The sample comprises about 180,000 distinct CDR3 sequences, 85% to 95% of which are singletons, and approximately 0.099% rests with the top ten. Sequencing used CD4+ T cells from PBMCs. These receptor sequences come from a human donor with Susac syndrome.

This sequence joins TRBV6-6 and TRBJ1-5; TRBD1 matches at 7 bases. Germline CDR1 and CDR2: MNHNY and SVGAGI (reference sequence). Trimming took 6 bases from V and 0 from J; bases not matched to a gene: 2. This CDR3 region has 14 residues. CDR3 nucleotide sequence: TGTGCCAGCAGGGGGACAGTTAGCAATCAGCCCCAGCATTTT. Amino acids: CASRGTVSNQPQHF.

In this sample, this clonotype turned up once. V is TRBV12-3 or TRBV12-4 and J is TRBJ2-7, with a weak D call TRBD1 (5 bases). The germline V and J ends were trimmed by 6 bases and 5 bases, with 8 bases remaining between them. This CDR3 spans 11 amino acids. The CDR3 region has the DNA TGTGCCAGCAGCAGGGTCGACGAGCAGTACTTC. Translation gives CASSRVDEQYF.

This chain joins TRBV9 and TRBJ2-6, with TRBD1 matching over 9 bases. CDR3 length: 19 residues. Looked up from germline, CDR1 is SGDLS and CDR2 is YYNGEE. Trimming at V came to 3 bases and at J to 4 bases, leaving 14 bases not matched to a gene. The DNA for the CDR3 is TGTGCCAGCAGCGAACAATCCGGGACAGGGTTTTCCGGGGCCAACGTCCTGACTTTC. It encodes CASSEQSGTGFSGANVLTF. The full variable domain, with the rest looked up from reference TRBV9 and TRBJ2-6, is DSGVTQTPKHLITATGQRVTLRCSPRSGDLSVYWYQQSLDQGLQFLIQYYNGEERAKGNILERFSAQQFPDLHSELNLSSLELGDSALYFCASSEQSGTGFSGANVLTFGAGSRLTVL.

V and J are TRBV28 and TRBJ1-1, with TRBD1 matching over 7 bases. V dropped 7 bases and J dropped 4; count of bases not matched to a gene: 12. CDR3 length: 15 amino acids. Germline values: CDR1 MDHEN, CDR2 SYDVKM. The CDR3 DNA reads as TGTGCCAGCATTACTCAAGGGGGCCGGGGCACTGAAGCTTTCTTT. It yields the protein CASITQGGRGTEAFF.

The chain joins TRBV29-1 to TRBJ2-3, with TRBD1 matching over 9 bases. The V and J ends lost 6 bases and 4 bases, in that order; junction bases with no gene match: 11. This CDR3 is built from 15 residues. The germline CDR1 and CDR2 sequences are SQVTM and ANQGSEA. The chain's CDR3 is CSVVPTGGLADTQYF. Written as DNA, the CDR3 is TGCAGCGTCGTCCCGACAGGGGGGTTGGCAGATACGCAGTATTTT.

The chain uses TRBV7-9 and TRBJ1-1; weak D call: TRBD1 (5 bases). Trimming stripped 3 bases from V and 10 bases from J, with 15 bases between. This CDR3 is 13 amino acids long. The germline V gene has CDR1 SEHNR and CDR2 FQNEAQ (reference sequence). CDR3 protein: CASSFAGEGGAFF. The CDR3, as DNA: TGTGCCAGCAGCTTCGCGGGGGAGGGTGGAGCTTTCTTT.

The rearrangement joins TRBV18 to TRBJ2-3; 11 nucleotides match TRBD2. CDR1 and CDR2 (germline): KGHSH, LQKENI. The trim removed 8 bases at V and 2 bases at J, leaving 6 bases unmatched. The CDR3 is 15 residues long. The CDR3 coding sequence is TGTGCCAGCACCCGGACTAGCGGGCTCACAGATACGCAGTATTTT. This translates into CASTRTSGLTDTQYF.

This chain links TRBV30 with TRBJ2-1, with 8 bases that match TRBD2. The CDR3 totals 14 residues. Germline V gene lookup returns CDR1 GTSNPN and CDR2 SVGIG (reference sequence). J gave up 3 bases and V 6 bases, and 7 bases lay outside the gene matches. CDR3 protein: CACETGTSYNEQFF. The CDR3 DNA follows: TGTGCCTGTGAAACCGGGACTAGCTACAATGAGCAGTTCTTC. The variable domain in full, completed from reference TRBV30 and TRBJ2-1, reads SQTIHQWPATLVQPVGSPLSLECTVEGTSNPNLYWYRQAAGRGLQLLFYSVGIGQISSEVPQNLSASRPQDRQFILSSKKLLLSDSGFYLCACETGTSYNEQFFGPGTRLTVL.

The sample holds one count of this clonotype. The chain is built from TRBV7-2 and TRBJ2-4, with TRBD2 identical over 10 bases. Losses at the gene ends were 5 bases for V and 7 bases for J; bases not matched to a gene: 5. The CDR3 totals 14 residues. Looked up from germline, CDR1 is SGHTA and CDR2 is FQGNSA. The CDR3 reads CASSRSGRWNIQYF. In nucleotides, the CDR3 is TGTGCCAGCAGCCGTAGCGGGAGGTGGAACATTCAGTACTTC.

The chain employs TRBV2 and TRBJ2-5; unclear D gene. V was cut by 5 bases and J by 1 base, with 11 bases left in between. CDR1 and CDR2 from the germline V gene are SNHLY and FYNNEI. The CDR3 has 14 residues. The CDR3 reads CASSKGRTQETQYF. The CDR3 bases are TGTGCCAGCAGTAAAGGCAGAACCCAAGAGACCCAGTACTTC.

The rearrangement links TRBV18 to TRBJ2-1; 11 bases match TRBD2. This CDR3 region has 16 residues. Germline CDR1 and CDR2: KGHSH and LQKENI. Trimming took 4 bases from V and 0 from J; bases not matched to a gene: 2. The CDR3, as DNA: TGTGCCAGCTCACAACTAGCGGGAGCCTCCTACAATGAGCAGTTCTTC. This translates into CASSQLAGASYNEQFF.

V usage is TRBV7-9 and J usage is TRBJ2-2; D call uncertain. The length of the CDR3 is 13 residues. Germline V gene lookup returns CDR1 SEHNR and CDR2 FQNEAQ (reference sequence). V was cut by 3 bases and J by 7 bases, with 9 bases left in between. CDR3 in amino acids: CASSFGPRGELFF. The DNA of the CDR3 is TGTGCCAGCAGCTTCGGCCCCCGCGGGGAGCTGTTTTTT.

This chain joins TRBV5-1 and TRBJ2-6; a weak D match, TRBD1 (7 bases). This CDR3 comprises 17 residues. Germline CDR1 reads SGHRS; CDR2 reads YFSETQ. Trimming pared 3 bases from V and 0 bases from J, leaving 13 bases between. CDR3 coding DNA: TGCGCCAGCAGCTGGGGGGACAGAGCCTCTGGGGCCAACGTCCTGACTTTC. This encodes CASSWGDRASGANVLTF. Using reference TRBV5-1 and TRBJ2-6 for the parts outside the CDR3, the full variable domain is KAGVTQTPRYLIKTRGQQVTLSCSPISGHRSVSWYQQTPGQGLQFLFEYFSETQRNKGNFPGRFSGRQFSNSRSEMNVSTLELGDSALYLCASSWGDRASGANVLTFGAGSRLTVL.

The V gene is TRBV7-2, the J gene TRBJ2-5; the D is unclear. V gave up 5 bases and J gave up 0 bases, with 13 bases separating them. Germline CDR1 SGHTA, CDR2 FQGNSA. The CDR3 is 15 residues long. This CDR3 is CASSLLGSYQETQYF. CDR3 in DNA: TGTGCCAGCAGCCTCCTCGGCAGTTACCAAGAGACCCAGTACTTC. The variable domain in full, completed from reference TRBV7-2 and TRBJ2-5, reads GAGVSQSPSNKVTEKGKDVELRCDPISGHTALYWYRQSLGQGLEFLIYFQGNSAPDKSGLPSDRFSAERTGGSVSTLTIQRTQQEDSAVYLCASSLLGSYQETQYFGPGTRLLVL.

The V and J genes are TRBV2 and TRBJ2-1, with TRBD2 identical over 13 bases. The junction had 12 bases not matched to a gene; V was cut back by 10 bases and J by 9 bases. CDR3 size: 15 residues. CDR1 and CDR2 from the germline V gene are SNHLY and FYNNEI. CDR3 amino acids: CATRPTSGGIGEQFF. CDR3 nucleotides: TGTGCCACCAGACCGACTAGCGGGGGGATAGGTGAGCAGTTCTTC.

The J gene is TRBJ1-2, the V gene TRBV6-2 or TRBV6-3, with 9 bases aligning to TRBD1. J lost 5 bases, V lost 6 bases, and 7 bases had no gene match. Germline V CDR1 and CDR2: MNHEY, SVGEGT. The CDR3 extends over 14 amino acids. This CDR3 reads CASRPTGTGYGYTF. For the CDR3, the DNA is TGTGCCAGCAGGCCAACCGGGACAGGGTATGGCTACACCTTC.

CDR3: CASSDWTLFTNEQFF. CDR3 in DNA: TGTGCCAGCAGCGATTGGACCCTCTTTACTAATGAGCAGTTCTTC. The gene calls are TRBV21-1 and TRBJ2-1; TRBD2, the table's D call, lacks a check against the DNA. TRBV21-1 is termed a pseudogene. There are 15 residues in the CDR3.

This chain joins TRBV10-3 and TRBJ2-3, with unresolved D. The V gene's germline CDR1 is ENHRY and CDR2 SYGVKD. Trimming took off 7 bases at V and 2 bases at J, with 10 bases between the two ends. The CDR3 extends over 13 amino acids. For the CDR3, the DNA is TGTGCCATCACTCCCACCGACACAGATACGCAGTATTTT. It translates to CAITPTDTDTQYF.

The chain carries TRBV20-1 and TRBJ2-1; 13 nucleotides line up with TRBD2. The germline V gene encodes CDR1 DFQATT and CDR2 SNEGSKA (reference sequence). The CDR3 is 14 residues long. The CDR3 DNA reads TGCTCATCCCCGGGACTAGCGGGAAGGGATGAGCAGTTCTTC. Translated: CSSPGLAGRDEQFF.

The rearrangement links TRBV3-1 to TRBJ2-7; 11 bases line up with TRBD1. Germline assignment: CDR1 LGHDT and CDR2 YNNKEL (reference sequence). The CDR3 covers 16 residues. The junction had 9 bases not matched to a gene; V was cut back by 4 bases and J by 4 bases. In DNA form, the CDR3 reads TGTGCCAGCAGCCGAGGACAGGGGGCTCCCTCTTACGAGCAGTACTTC. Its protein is CASSRGQGAPSYEQYF.